This T cell receptor (beta chain) was retrieved from a study of shared clonotypes between healthy human individuals. Assay: immunoSEQ multiplex PCR; the TCRdb copy retains only in-frame clones and omits some. Counted here are hundreds of thousands of clones, around 74% occurring once; the ten biggest clones make up approximately 1.7%. This clone has more than one count but fewer than ten. CDR1 and CDR2 (germline): MDHEN, SYDVKM. With V trimmed by 10 bases and J by 2 bases, 13 bases remained unmatched. The CDR3 loop spans 15 amino acids. This chain uses TRBV28 with TRBJ2-7; 8 bases align to TRBD2. Source material: memory CD4+ T cells sorted from blood. The subset here: CD45RA-negative fraction. The clonotype was recovered from a woman between 25 and 40 years old in good health. This CDR3 reads CATQNLAGQTYEQYF. The CDR3 region has the DNA TGTGCCACCCAGAACTTAGCGGGGCAGACCTACGAGCAGTACTTC. Full variable domain (outside the CDR3, taken from reference TRBV28 and TRBJ2-7): DVKVTQSSRYLVKRTGEKVFLECVQDMDHENMFWYRQDPGLGLRLIYFSYDVKMKEKGDIPEGYSVSREKKERFSLILESASTNQTSMYLCATQNLAGQTYEQYFGPGTRLTVT.